Below are 3 T cell receptor beta chains sequenced from a single sample in a study of control samples from healthy donors and cancer patients. Repertoires were generated with immunoSEQ multiplex PCR, while TCRdb's copy carries only in-frame clones and drops some. The profile shows some 120,000 clones, 85% to 95% of them singletons. Material for sequencing was blood. These receptors all come from a man aged 18 to 29 in good health.

The chain recombines TRBV7-9 with TRBJ1-2, with D tentatively TRBD1 (5 bases). Germline lookup yields CDR1 SEHNR and CDR2 FQNEAQ (reference sequence). The V gene lost 5 bases and the J gene lost 4 bases, with 17 bases spanning the gap. This CDR3 comprises 15 residues. In nucleotides, the CDR3 is TGTGCCAGCAGCGACTCGGGCAGGGCGCTCTATGGCTACACCTTC. It encodes CASSDSGRALYGYTF.

The J gene is TRBJ2-1, the V gene TRBV18; TRBD2 agrees at 9 bases. V lost 0 bases and J lost 8; bases outside the gene matches: 5. The CDR3 covers 15 residues. CDR1 and CDR2 from the germline V gene are KGHSH and LQKENI. DNA of the CDR3: TGTGCCAGCTCACCACCAGGCGGGGGGGCTGATGAGCAGTTCTTC. Translated: CASSPPGGGADEQFF.

V usage is TRBV5-4 and J usage is TRBJ1-2, with 8 bases identical to TRBD1. CDR3 size: 16 residues. J gave up 2 bases and V 4 bases, and 10 bases lay outside the gene matches. The germline CDR1 and CDR2 sequences are SGHNT and YYREEE (reference sequence). CDR3 loop: CASSPYPQGGNYGYTF. As DNA, the CDR3 is TGTGCCAGCAGCCCCTATCCACAGGGGGGAAACTATGGCTACACCTTC.